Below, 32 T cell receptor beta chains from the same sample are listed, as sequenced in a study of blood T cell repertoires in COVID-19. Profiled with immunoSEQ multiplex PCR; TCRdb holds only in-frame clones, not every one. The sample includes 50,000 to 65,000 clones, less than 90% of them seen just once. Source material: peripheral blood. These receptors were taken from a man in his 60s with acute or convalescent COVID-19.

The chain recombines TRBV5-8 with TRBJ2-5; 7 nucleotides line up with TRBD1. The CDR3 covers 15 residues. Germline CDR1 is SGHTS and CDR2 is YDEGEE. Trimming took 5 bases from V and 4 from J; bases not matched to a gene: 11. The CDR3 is CASSPQGVLSETQYF. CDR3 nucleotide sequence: TGTGCCAGCAGTCCGCAGGGGGTACTTTCAGAGACCCAGTACTTC.

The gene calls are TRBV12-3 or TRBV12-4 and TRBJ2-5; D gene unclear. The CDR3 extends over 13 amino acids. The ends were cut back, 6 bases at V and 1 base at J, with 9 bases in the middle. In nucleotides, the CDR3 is TGTGCCAGCAGCTCTATCCCCCAAGAGACCCAGTACTTC. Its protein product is CASSSIPQETQYF.

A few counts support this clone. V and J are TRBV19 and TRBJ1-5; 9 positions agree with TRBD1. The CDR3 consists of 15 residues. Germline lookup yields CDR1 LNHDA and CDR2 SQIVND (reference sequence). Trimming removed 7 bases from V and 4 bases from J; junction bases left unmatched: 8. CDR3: CASKETGGDNQPQHF. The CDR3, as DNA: TGTGCCAGTAAAGAGACAGGGGGGGATAATCAGCCCCAGCATTTT. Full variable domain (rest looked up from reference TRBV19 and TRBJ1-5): DGGITQSPKYLFRKEGQNVTLSCEQNLNHDAMYWYRQDPGQGLRLIYYSQIVNDFQKGDIAEGYSVSREKKESFPLTVTSAQKNPTAFYLCASKETGGDNQPQHFGDGTRLSIL.

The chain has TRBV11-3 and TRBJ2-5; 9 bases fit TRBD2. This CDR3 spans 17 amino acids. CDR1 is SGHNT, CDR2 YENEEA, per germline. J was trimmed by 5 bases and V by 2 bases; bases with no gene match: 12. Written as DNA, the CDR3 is TGTGCCAGCAGCTTAAGGAGGCGTGCGGGGGGGCTGGAGACCCAGTACTTC. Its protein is CASSLRRRAGGLETQYF. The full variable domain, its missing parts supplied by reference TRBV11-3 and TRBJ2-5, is EAGVVQSPRYKIIEKKQPVAFWCNPISGHNTLYWYLQNLGQGPELLIRYENEEAVDDSQLPKDRFSAERLKGVDSTLKIQPAELGDSAVYLCASSLRRRAGGLETQYFGPGTRLLVL.

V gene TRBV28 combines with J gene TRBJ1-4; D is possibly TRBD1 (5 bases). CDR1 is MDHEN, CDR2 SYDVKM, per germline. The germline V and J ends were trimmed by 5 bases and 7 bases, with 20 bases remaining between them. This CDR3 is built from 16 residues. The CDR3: CASSTPFQGRSEKLFF. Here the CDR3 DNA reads TGTGCCAGCAGTACTCCTTTTCAGGGAAGGAGTGAAAAACTGTTTTTT.

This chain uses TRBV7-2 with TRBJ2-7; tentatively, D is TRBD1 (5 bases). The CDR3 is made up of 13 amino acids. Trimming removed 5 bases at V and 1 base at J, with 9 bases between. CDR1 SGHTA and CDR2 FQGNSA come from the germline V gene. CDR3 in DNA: TGTGCCAGCAGCGCCAGGGCATCCTACGAGCAGTACTTC. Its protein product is CASSARASYEQYF.

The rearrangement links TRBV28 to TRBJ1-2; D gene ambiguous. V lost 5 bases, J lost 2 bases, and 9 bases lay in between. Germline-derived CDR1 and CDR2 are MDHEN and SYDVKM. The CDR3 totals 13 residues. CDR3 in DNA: TGTGCCAGCAGTCGAAACGAGAACTATGGCTACACCTTC. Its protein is CASSRNENYGYTF.

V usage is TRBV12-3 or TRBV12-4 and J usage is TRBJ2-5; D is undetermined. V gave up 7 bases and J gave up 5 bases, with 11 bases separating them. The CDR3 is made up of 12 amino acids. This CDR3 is CASTRAGETQYF. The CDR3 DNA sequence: TGTGCCAGCACGCGCGCCGGGGAGACCCAGTACTTC.

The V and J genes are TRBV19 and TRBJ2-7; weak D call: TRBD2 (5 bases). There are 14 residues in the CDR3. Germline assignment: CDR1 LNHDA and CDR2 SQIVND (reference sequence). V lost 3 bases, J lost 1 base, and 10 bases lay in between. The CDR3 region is CASSMRAESYEQYF. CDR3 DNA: TGTGCCAGTAGTATGAGGGCAGAATCCTACGAGCAGTACTTC.

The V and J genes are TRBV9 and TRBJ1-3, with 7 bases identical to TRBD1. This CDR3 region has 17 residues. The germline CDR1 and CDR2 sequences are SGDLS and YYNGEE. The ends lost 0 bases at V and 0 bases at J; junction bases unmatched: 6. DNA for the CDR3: TGTGCCAGCAGCGTAGAGGGACAGCCGAGCTCTGGAAACACCATATATTTT. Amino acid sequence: CASSVEGQPSSGNTIYF. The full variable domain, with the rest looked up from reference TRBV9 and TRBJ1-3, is DSGVTQTPKHLITATGQRVTLRCSPRSGDLSVYWYQQSLDQGLQFLIQYYNGEERAKGNILERFSAQQFPDLHSELNLSSLELGDSALYFCASSVEGQPSSGNTIYFGEGSWLTVV.

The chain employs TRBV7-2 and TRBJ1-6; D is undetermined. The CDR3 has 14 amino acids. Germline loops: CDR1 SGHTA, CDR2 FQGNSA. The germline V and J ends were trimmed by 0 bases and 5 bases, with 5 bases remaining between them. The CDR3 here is CASSLARDNSPLHF. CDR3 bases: TGTGCCAGCAGCTTAGCGCGGGATAATTCACCCCTCCACTTT.

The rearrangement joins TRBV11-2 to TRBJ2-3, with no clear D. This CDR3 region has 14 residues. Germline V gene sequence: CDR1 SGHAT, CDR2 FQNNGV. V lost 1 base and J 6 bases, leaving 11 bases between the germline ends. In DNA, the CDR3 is TGTGCCAGCAGCTTAGTTGGGCTTACTGATACGCAGTATTTT. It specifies CASSLVGLTDTQYF.

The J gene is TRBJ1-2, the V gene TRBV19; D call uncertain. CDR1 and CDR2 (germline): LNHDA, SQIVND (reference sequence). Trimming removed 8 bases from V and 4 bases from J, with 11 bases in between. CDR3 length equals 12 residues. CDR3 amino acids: CASGRAGYGYTF. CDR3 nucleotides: TGTGCCAGTGGACGGGCGGGCTATGGCTACACCTTC.

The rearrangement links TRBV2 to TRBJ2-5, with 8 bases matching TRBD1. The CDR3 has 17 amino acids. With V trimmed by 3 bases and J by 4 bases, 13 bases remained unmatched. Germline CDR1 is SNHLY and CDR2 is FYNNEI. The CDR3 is CASSELPQGVEVETQYF. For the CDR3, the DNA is TGTGCCAGCAGTGAGTTACCACAGGGGGTGGAAGTAGAGACCCAGTACTTC.

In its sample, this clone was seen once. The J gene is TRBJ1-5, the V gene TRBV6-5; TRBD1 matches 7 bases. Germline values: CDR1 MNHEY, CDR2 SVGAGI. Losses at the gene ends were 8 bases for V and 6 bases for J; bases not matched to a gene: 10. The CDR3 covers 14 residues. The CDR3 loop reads CASGRPTGFQPQHF. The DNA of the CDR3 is TGTGCCAGCGGACGTCCGACAGGGTTTCAGCCCCAGCATTTT.

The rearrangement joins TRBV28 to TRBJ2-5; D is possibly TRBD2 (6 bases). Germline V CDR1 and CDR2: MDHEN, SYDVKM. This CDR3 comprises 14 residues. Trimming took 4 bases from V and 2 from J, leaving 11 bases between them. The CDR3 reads CASSSGLRQETQYF. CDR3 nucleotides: TGTGCCAGCAGTTCCGGACTACGACAAGAGACCCAGTACTTC.

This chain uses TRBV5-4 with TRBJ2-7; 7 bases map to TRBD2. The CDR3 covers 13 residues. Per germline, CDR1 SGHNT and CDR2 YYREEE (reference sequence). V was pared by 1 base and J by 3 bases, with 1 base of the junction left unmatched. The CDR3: CASSLTSDYEQYF. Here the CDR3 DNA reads TGTGCCAGCAGCTTGACTAGCGACTACGAGCAGTACTTC.

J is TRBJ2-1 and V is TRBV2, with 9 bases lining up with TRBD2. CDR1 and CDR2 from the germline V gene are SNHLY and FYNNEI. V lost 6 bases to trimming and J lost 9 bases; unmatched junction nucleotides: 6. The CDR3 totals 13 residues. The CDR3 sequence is CASRVAGVPEQFF. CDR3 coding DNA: TGTGCCAGCAGGGTAGCGGGAGTTCCTGAGCAGTTCTTC.

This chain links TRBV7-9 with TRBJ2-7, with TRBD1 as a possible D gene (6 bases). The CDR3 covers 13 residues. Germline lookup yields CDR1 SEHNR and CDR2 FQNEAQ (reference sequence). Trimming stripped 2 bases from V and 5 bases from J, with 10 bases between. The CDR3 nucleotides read TGTGCCAGCAGCTTACTAAACAGGGACGAGCAGTACTTC. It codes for CASSLLNRDEQYF.

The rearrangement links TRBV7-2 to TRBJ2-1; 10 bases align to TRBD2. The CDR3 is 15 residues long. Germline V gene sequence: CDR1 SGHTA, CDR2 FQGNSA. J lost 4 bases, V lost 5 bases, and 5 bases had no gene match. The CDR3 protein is CASSLTSGPYNEQFF. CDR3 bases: TGTGCCAGCAGCCTGACTAGCGGGCCATACAATGAGCAGTTCTTC. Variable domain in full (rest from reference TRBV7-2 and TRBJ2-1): GAGVSQSPSNKVTEKGKDVELRCDPISGHTALYWYRQSLGQGLEFLIYFQGNSAPDKSGLPSDRFSAERTGGSVSTLTIQRTQQEDSAVYLCASSLTSGPYNEQFFGPGTRLTVL.

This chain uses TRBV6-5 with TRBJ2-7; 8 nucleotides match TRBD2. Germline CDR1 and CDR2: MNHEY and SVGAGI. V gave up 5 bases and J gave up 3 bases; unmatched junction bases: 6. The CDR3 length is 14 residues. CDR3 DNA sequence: TGTGCCAGCAGTCCTGGACTAGCTAGCTACGAGCAGTACTTC. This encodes CASSPGLASYEQYF.

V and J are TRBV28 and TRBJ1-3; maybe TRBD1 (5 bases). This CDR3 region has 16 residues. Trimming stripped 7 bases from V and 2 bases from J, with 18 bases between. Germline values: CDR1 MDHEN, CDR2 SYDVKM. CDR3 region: CASKPWGGNTGNTIYF. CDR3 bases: TGTGCCAGCAAACCATGGGGGGGAAACACTGGAAACACCATATATTTT.

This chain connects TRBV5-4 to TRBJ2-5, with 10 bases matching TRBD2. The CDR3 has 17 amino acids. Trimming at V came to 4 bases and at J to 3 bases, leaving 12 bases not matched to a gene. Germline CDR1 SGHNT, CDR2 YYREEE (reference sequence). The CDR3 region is CASSPKIGTSVEETQYF. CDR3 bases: TGTGCCAGCAGCCCAAAAATCGGGACTAGCGTGGAAGAGACCCAGTACTTC.

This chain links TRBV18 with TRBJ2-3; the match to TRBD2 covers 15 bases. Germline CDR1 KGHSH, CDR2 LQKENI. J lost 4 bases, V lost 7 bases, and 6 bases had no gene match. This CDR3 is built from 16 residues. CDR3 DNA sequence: TGTGCCAGCTTACCGGGACTAGCGGGAGGACCAGATACGCAGTATTTT. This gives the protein CASLPGLAGGPDTQYF.

CDR3 nucleotide sequence: TGCAGCGTTGCAAAGGGGGAGAACACTGAAGCTTTCTTT. Protein: CSVAKGENTEAFF. The gene calls are TRBV29-1 and TRBJ1-1; D is perhaps TRBD1 (6 bases). V shed 4 bases and J shed 1 base, with 10 bases lying between them. Germline V gene data show CDR1 as SQVTM and CDR2 as ANQGSEA. The CDR3 covers 13 residues.

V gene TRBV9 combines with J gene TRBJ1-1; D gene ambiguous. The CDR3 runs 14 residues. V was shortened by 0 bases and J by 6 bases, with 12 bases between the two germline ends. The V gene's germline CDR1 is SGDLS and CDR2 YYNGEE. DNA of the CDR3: TGTGCCAGCAGCGTAGAGCCGGGTAGCTCTGAAGCTTTCTTT. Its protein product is CASSVEPGSSEAFF.

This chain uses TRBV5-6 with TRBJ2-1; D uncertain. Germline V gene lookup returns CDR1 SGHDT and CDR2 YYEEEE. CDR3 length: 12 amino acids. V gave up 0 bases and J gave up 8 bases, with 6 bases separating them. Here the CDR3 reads CASSLGADEQFF. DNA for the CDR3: TGTGCCAGCAGCTTGGGGGCTGATGAGCAGTTCTTC.

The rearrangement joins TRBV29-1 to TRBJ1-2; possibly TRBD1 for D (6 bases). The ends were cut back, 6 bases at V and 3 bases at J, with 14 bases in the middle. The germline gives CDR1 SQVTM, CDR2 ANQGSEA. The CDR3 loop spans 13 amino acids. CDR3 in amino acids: CSVDAYRDYGYTF. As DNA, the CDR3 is TGCAGCGTGGACGCCTACAGGGACTATGGCTACACCTTC.

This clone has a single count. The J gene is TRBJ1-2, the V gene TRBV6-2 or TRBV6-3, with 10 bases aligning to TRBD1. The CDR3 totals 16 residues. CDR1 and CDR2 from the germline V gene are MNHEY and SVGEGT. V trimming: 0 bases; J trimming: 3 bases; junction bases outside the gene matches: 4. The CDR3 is CASSYSTGGVDYGYTF. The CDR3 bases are TGTGCCAGCAGTTACTCGACAGGGGGCGTCGACTATGGCTACACCTTC.

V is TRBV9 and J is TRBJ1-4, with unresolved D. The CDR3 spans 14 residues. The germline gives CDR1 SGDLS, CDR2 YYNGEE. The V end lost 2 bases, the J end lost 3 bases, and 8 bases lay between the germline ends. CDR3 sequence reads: CASSVGGSNEKLFF. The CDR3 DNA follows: TGTGCCAGCAGCGTTGGCGGCTCTAATGAAAAACTGTTTTTT.

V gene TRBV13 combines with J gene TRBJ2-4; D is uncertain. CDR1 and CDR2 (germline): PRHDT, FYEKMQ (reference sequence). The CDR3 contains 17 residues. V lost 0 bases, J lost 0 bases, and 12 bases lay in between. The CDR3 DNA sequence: TGTGCCAGCAGCTTAGGCCAAGGAGAACTAGCCAAAAACATTCAGTACTTC. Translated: CASSLGQGELAKNIQYF. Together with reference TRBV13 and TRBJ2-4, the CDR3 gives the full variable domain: AAGVIQSPRHLIKEKRETATLKCYPIPRHDTVYWYQQGPGQDPQFLISFYEKMQSDKGSIPDRFSAQQFSDYHSELNMSSLELGDSALYFCASSLGQGELAKNIQYFGAGTRLSVL.

CDR3 bases: TGTGCCAGCAGCTTAGGGATCACAGGGTCCGGGAATGAAAAACTGTTTTTT. Its translation is CASSLGITGSGNEKLFF. The gene calls are TRBV11-2 and TRBJ1-4, with D possibly TRBD1 on 6 matching bases. The CDR3 has 17 residues. Trimming took 1 base from V and 5 from J, leaving 17 bases between them. The germline CDR1 and CDR2 sequences are SGHAT and FQNNGV. The full variable domain, its missing parts supplied by reference TRBV11-2 and TRBJ1-4, is EAGVAQSPRYKIIEKRQSVAFWCNPISGHATLYWYQQILGQGPKLLIQFQNNGVVDDSQLPKDRFSAERLKGVDSTLKIQPAKLEDSAVYLCASSLGITGSGNEKLFFGSGTQLSVL.